Below, one TCR beta chain is given with its context. No cognate antigen has been identified for it. Base qualities are missing; no much larger clone stands one base away. TCR beta CDR3 regions were amplified from genomic DNA with the immunoSEQ v3 hsTCRB kit using bias-controlled multiplex PCR. TCR libraries were sequenced on an Illumina NextSeq 500 to 1.5 million to 2.5 million read pairs for survey level or about 5-6.5 million for deep level. The authors' pipeline ran thus. V, D and J genes were assigned, non-productive sequences were removed, and clonality was reported by immunoSEQ Analyzer software. Repertoires were compared using productive Simpson clonality and Morisita overlap index of productive TRB rearrangements between infused TIL and blood. TCRdb took over this immuneACCESS table, retaining in-frame rearrangements with V and J assigned. Such tables are incomplete; in checked studies, under half of the missing clones stem from an unresolved V gene, and the remainder is unexplained. V and J calls and clone size are as listed in that table; D and trimming were resolved from the DNA. The sample includes under 7,500 clones, with roughly two thirds observed a single time. Around 7.7% of the sample is held by the ten biggest clonotypes.

The data were taken from a study of TIL therapy for anti-PD-1-resistant metastatic lung cancer (dated by TCRdb to the early 2020s). General notes on the study: A median age of about 59 years (range about 35-75) and a median tumor PD-L1 proportion score of 6% to 7% were recorded among enrolled patients. T cell receptor beta sequencing of tumor and peripheral blood was used to follow clonotypes across the tumor, the expanded TIL product and serial blood samples. The cohort was predominantly lung adenocarcinoma, with several EGFR-mutant and two ALK-rearranged tumors, and half of patients were current or former smokers. A median non-synonymous tumor mutation burden of over 1.2 mutations per megabase was determined across the cohort by whole-exome sequencing. What the study reported, not specific to this receptor: The study protocol defined all tumor marker inferences as exploratory. Higher clonality and lower diversity were observed in expanded TIL cultures than in baseline intratumoral T cells (median clonality roughly 6% vs 31%, p < 0.0001). High clonal turnover was observed in TIL culture, with many enriched product clones not detected in the baseline tumor, which suggested clonal contraction rather than faithful expansion. Generalizability was limited because the cohort was highly selected, with more treatment-naive, never-smoker and oncogene-addicted patients included than is typical.

In the germline V gene (reference sequence), CDR1 corresponds to SGHKS and CDR2 to YYEKEE. The CDR3 holds 13 amino acids from the cysteine to the phenylalanine. The only DNA kept is the CDR3, 39 bases in frame from the first base. Trimming leaves V shorter by 4 bases and J shorter by 4 bases, with the junction holding 2 bases beyond the gene matches. The time point label, read with the paper, signifies: pre-treatment sample, taken before nivolumab and TIL therapy. Excised metastases, mostly pleural nodules or supraclavicular lymph nodes, were used as baseline tumor samples and were taken from the same resection from which TIL were grown. Tumors were collected before any PD-1/PD-L1 blockade, after which patients were given nivolumab, and patients who progressed were given lymphodepletion, an infusion of expanded TIL and IL-2. A phase I trial run at two centers enrolled adults with stage 4 NSCLC between 2017 and 2020. Samples came from a single-arm, open-label phase I trial of tumor-infiltrating lymphocyte therapy with nivolumab in advanced non-small cell lung cancer. Portions of each resected tumor were snap-frozen in liquid nitrogen and were stored at -80 degrees C. Using laser-capture macrodissection, tumor regions of interest were selected on H&E sections, then pulverized into around 16 mg aliquots and extracted using Qiagen Allprep kits.

The sequence is built from TRBV5-5 and TRBJ1-2; 9 bases in the junction line up with TRBD1. The origin of this receptor is a person aged 30 to 80 with non-small cell lung cancer. The specimen was tumor tissue, collected at baseline. The CDR3 protein sequence reads: CASSRDRVYGYTF. In nucleotide form, the sequence is TGTGCCAGCAGCCGGGACAGGGTCTATGGCTACACCTTC.